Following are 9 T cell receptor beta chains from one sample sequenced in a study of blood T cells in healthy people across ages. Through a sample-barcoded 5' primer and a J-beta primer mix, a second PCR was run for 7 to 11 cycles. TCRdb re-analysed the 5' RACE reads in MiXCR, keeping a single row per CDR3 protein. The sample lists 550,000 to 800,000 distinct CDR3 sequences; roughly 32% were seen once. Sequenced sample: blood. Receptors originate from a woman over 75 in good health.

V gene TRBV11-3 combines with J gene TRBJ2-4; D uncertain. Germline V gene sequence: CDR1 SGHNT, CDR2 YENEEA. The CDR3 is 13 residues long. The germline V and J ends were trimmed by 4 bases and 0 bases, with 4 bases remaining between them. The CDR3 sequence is CASSWGAKNIQYF. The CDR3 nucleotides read TGTGCCAGCAGCTGGGGAGCCAAAAACATTCAGTACTTC.

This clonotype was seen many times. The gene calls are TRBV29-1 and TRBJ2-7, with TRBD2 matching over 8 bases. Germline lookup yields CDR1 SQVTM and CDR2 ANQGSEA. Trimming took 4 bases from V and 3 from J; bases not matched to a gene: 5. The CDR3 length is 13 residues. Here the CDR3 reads CSVGGGGLYEQYF. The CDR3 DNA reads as TGCAGCGTTGGGGGCGGGGGGCTCTACGAGCAGTACTTC.

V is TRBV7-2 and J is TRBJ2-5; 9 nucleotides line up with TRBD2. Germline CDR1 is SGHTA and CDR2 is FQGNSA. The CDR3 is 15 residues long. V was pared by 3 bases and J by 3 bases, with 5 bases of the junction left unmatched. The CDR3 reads CASSLSRGREETQYF. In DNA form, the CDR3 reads TGTGCCAGCAGCTTGAGTCGCGGGAGGGAAGAGACCCAGTACTTC.

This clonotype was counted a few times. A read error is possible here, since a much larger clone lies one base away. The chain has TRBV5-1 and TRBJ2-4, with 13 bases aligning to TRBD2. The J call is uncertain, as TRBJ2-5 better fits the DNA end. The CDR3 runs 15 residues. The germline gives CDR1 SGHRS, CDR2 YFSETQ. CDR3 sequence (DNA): TGCGCCAGTCGACTAGCGGGGGGCCGTCGAGAGACCCAGTACTTC. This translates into CASRLAGGRRETQYF.

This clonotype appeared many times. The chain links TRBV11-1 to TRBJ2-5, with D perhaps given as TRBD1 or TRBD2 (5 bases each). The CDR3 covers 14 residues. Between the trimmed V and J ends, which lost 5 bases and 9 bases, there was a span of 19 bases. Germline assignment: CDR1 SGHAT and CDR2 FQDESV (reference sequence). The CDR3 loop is CASSLSPGSGAQYF. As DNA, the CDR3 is TGTGCCAGCAGCCTATCGCCAGGGAGTGGGGCCCAGTACTTC.

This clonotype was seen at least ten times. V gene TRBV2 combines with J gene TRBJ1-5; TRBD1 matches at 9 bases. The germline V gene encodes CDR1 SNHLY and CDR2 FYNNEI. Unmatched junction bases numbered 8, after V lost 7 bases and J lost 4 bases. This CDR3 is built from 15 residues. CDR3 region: CASIGDDRGNQPQHF. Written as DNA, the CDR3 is TGTGCCAGCATTGGGGACGACAGGGGGAATCAGCCCCAGCATTTT.

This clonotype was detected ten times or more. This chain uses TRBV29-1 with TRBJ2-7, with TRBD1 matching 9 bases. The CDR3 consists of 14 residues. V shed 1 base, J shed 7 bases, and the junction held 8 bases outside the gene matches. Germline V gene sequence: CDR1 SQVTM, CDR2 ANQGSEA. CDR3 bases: TGCAGCGTTGAAGGTTTACAGGGGGCTGGAGAGCAGTACTTC. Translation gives CSVEGLQGAGEQYF.

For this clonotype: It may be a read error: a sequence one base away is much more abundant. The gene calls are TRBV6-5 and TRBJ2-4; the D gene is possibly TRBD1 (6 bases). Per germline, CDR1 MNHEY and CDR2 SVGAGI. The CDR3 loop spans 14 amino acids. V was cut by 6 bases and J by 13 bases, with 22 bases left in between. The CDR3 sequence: CASRQRTEYNEQYF. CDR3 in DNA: TGTGCCAGCAGGCAACGGACAGAATACAATGAGCAGTACTTC.

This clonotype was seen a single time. The CDR3 spells CASSVEGSGGPGGTDTQYF. In DNA form, the CDR3 reads TGTGCCAGCAGCGTAGAGGGTAGCGGGGGGCCCGGGGGGACAGATACGCAGTATTTT. V and J are TRBV9 and TRBJ2-3; 10 bases fit TRBD2. The junction had 13 bases not matched to a gene; V was cut back by 0 bases and J by 3 bases. CDR1 is SGDLS, CDR2 YYNGEE, per germline. The CDR3 covers 19 residues.